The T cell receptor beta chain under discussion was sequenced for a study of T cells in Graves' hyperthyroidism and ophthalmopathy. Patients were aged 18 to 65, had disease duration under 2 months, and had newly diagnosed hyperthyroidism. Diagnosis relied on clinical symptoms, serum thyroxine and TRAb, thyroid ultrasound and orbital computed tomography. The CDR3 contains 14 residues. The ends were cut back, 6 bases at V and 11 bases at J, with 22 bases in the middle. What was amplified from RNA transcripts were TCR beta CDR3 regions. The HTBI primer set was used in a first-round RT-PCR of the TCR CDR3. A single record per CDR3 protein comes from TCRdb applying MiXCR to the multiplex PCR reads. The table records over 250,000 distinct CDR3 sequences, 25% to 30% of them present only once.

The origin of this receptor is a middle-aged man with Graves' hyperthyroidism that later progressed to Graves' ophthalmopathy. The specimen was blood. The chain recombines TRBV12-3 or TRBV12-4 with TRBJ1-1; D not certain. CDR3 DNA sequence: TGTGCCAGCAGCCCTACGTCCGTTCCGGCACGGGCTTTCTTT. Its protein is CASSPTSVPARAFF.